Listed below are T cell receptor beta chains from one sample, sequenced in a study of beta chain features in type 1 diabetes. The table came from immunoSEQ multiplex PCR; TCRdb's copy has only in-frame clones and leaves some out. This table holds about 140,000 clones, 9.7% found once. Sequences were obtained from central memory CD4+ T cells from blood. The receptors stem from a woman between 35 and 50 years old in good health. CDR3s include the opening cysteine and the closing phenylalanine or tryptophan. For some rows the clone size is stated as once, few or many, or as a class when expanded; others skip it.

clone_size: NA
v_call: TRBV9
cdr3_aa: CASSQVDGFPVF

clone_size: NA
v_call: TRBV28
cdr3_aa: CASRYSGTTNEKLFF

clone_size: few
v_call: TRBV11-2
cdr3_aa: CASSPGPAGGPDTQYF

clone_size: few
v_call: TRBV14
cdr3_aa: CASSPWTGKNTEAFF

clone_size: once
v_call: TRBV27
cdr3_aa: CASSLRGQTHNEQFF

clone_size: few
v_call: TRBV14
cdr3_aa: CASSQAGTANTGELFF

clone_size: few
v_call: TRBV11-2
cdr3_aa: CASSLSPGGRDEQYF

clone_size: many
v_call: TRBV29-1
cdr3_aa: CSARPRLAGGDTQYF

clone_size: NA
v_call: TRBV6-6
cdr3_aa: CAVTSGQGRDEQYF

clone_size: few
v_call: TRBV7-2
cdr3_aa: CASSVMGGTDTQYF

clone_size: NA
v_call: TRBV29-1
cdr3_aa: CSVVGGLSTDTQYF

clone_size: few
v_call: TRBV4-1
cdr3_aa: CASSLGQVLNTEAFF

clone_size: few
v_call: TRBV14
cdr3_aa: CASRRIEGNNEKLFF

clone_size: NA
v_call: TRBV6-5
cdr3_aa: CASSYGGLGYEQYF

clone_size: NA
v_call: TRBV7-9
cdr3_aa: CASSTWGPGEQYF

clone_size: few
v_call: TRBV25-1
cdr3_aa: CASGRFSGGADTQYF

clone_size: NA
v_call: TRBV27
cdr3_aa: CASSVTYPGGYTF

clone_size: NA
v_call: TRBV5-1
cdr3_aa: CASSLEDRGELFF

clone_size: few
v_call: TRBV2
cdr3_aa: CASSGRDRFSYEQYF

clone_size: NA
v_call: TRBV6-6
cdr3_aa: CASSRGGLGNEQFF

clone_size: NA
v_call: TRBV6-5
cdr3_aa: CASSGDKMNTEAFF

clone_size: few
v_call: TRBV18
cdr3_aa: CASRQGAVDQPQHF

clone_size: NA
v_call: TRBV27
cdr3_aa: CASSPLSVADNQPQHF

clone_size: NA
v_call: TRBV9
cdr3_aa: CASSVQIASRTDTQYF

clone_size: few
v_call: TRBV29-1
cdr3_aa: CSVRGGAADTQYF

clone_size: NA
v_call: TRBV2
cdr3_aa: CASGFDRDGTQYF

clone_size: many
v_call: TRBV6-6
cdr3_aa: CASTADSLNTEAFF

clone_size: few
v_call: TRBV6-1
cdr3_aa: CASRAQGGQPQHF

clone_size: NA
v_call: TRBV10-3
cdr3_aa: CAIVNSGNTIYF

clone_size: NA
v_call: TRBV7-2
cdr3_aa: CASSTGLAGGRETQYF

clone_size: few
v_call: TRBV11-2
cdr3_aa: CASSQGHYGYTF

clone_size: few
v_call: TRBV7-2
cdr3_aa: CASSMTSGGAAYNEQFF

clone_size: NA
v_call: TRBV27
cdr3_aa: CASSSTGSGGNTIYF

clone_size: few
v_call: TRBV7-2
cdr3_aa: CASSPTTDTQYF

clone_size: NA
v_call: TRBV11-2
cdr3_aa: CASSLITSGIYNEQFF

clone_size: few
v_call: TRBV4-1
cdr3_aa: CASARGALSYEQYF

clone_size: many
v_call: TRBV5-6
cdr3_aa: CASRVTLAGAKQYF

clone_size: few
v_call: TRBV6-6
cdr3_aa: CASSYTSGGGTQYF

clone_size: few
v_call: TRBV29-1
cdr3_aa: CSAIQGSGNTIYF

clone_size: many
v_call: TRBV6-5
cdr3_aa: CASKPRTSQETQYF

clone_size: NA
v_call: TRBV10-3
cdr3_aa: CAINEAATGQPQHF

clone_size: NA
v_call: TRBV5-1
cdr3_aa: CASSFAGTFKKETQYF

clone_size: few
v_call: TRBV29-1
cdr3_aa: CSVGTGAGNTIYF

clone_size: NA
v_call: TRBV14
cdr3_aa: CASRRRLEATDTQYF

clone_size: few
v_call: TRBV19
cdr3_aa: CASSPTRTGLMNTEAFF

clone_size: NA
v_call: TRBV2
cdr3_aa: CASSGLAGGTDTQYF

clone_size: few
v_call: TRBV9
cdr3_aa: CASSQGQGTEAFF

clone_size: NA
v_call: TRBV5-4
cdr3_aa: CASSPGSGANQPQHF

clone_size: few
v_call: TRBV5-1
cdr3_aa: CASSFTGPNTGELFF

clone_size: NA
v_call: TRBV2
cdr3_aa: CASSVGGGSYNEQFF

clone_size: NA
v_call: TRBV5-4
cdr3_aa: CASSLGQVSEQFF

clone_size: NA
v_call: TRBV2
cdr3_aa: CASSGPGQYEQYF

clone_size: NA
v_call: TRBV7-2
cdr3_aa: CASSLYSDQPQHF